This T cell receptor (beta chain) was obtained from a study of T-cell memory formation after mild COVID-19 (dated by TCRdb to the early 2020s). Broadly, across the study: TCR sequence clusters from the two donors were found to be largely donor specific. Two young, previously healthy adult volunteers, one female and one male, were included in the cohort. Longitudinal TCRalpha and TCRbeta repertoire sequencing tracked T-cell clones expanding and contracting after mild COVID-19 in a couple of donors.

V ends up 6 bases short and J 3 bases short, with an unmatched junction base count of 9. The germline V gene supplies CDR1 SGHRS and CDR2 YFSETQ. The CDR3 holds 16 amino acids from the cysteine to the phenylalanine. This entry keeps only the CDR3 DNA: 48 bases, framed from base 1. Ficoll-Paque density gradient centrifugation was the method used to isolate PBMCs. For sequencing, an Illumina NovaSeq 6000 was employed. Using 5'RACE with constant-segment primers, TCRalpha and TCRbeta cDNA libraries were constructed, with sample barcodes and unique molecular identifiers added in the process. RNA was extracted from every sample with Trizol reagent. Amplification of the libraries took two PCR steps, and the second step added a second sample barcode plus Illumina TruSeq adapters. The libraries were sequenced on an Illumina NovaSeq using 2 x 150 bp paired-end reads. The authors' pipeline ran thus. Demultiplexing of reads and collapsing into UMI-guided consensus sequences were performed with migec v1.2.7. Using mixcr v2.1.11, UMI consensuses were aligned to TRA and TRB V and J templates and then assembled into clonotypes. A clonotype was counted as expanded or contracted only when both edgeR and NoisET called the clonotype significant, with the noise models trained on biological replicates. For edgeR calls, a false discovery rate-adjusted p below 0.01 and a log2 fold-change threshold of 1 were applied. As an exploratory analysis of dynamics, PCA with hierarchical clustering was applied to max-normalized trajectories of the 1000 most abundant clonotypes. Each responding clone was given a CD4 or CD8 phenotype based on the CD4+ and CD8+ repertoires, which had been sequenced separately. Starting from the raw public reads, TCRdb applied fastp trimming at Q25, assembled clones with MiXCR and retained in-frame beta chains. Entries that share a CDR3 protein sequence are merged under the most common genes and DNA. The V and J calls and clone size are TCRdb's, not the authors'. In all, the sample holds under 400,000 distinct CDR3 sequences, and about 21% of those were seen once. The ten top clones hold roughly an eighth of the sample.

Points on this clonotype: Its antigen is currently not known. No quality values exist for individual bases; no much larger clone is one base distant.

The study at large found these results: Some responding clones were found in pre-infection memory, which suggests that pre-existing cross-reactive memory T cells took part in the SARS-CoV-2 response. Contracting CD4+ clones were found mainly in CM and EM memory subsets, while CD8+ clones were enriched in EMRA. Balanced CD4/CD8 phenotypes were observed for clones contracting from day 15 to 85, whereas a bias towards CD4+ was observed for a second wave of clones expanding from day 15 to 37. The study included only two mild cases, and larger cohorts that include severe cases with pre-infection samples were judged to be necessary. SARS-CoV-2 specificity of the second-wave clones peaking on day 37 was not confirmed.

The rearranged segments are TRBV5-1 and TRBJ2-3, and 11 junction bases match TRBD2. The receptor was isolated from an adult woman who had mild COVID-19 (a few samples of this study predate the infection). The sample titles of this study are shuffled in the database, so cell type and time point are left out; the donor was told from shared clones. Sequencing was done on a sample of PBMCs or a T cell subset sorted from them (not recorded which). The nucleotide sequence is given as TGCGCCAGCACAATATCTAGCGGGGGGCTTACAGATACGCAGTATTTT. This yields the protein CASTISSGGLTDTQYF. Joined to the reference TRBV5-1 and TRBJ2-3 proteins, this CDR3 gives the full variable domain: KAGVTQTPRYLIKTRGQQVTLSCSPISGHRSVSWYQQTPGQGLQFLFEYFSETQRNKGNFPGRFSGRQFSNSRSEMNVSTLELGDSALYLCASTISSGGLTDTQYFGPGTRLTVL.